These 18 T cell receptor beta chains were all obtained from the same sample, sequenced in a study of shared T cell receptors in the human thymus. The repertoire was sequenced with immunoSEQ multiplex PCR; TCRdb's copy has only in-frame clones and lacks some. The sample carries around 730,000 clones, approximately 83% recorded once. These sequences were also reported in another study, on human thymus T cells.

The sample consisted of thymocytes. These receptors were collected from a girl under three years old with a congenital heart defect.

Here the CDR3 DNA reads TGTGCCAGCAGCTTAGATCTAGGCAGGGATTTCGATGAGCAGTTCTTC. This codes for CASSLDLGRDFDEQFF. The chain employs TRBV11-2 and TRBJ2-1, with D perhaps TRBD1 (5 bases). V lost 0 bases to trimming and J lost 8 bases, with 17 bases between them. This CDR3 is 16 amino acids long. The germline gives CDR1 SGHAT, CDR2 FQNNGV.

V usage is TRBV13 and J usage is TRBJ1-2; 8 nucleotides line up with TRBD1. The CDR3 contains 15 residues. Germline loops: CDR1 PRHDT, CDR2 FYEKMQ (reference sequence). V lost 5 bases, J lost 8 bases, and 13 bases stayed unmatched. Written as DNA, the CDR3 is TGTGCCAGCAGCCCCCATCGGGACAGGCAGGGGGGCTACACCTTC. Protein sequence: CASSPHRDRQGGYTF.

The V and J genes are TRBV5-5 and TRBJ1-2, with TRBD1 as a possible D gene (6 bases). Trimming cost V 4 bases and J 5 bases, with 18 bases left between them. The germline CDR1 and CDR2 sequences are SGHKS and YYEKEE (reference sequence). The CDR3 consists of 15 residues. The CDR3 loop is CASSPGAGADYGYTF. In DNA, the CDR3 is TGTGCCAGCAGCCCAGGGGCGGGCGCCGATTATGGCTACACCTTC.

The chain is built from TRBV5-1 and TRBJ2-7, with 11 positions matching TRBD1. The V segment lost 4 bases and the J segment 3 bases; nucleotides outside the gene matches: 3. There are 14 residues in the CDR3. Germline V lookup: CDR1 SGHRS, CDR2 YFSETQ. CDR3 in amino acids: CASSRGQGVYEQYF. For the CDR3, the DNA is TGCGCCAGCAGCCGGGGACAGGGGGTCTACGAGCAGTACTTC.

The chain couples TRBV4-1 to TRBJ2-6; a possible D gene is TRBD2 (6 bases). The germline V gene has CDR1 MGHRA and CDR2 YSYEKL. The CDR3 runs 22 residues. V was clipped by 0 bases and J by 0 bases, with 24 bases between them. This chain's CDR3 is CASSQEGGRWSPWTSGANVLTF. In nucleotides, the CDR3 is TGCGCCAGCAGCCAAGAGGGGGGACGGTGGAGCCCTTGGACCTCTGGGGCCAACGTCCTGACTTTC.

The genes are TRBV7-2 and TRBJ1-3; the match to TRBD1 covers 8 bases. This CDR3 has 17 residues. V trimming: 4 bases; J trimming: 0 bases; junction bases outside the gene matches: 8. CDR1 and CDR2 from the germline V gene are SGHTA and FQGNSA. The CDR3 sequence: CASSYPRTGNSGNTIYF. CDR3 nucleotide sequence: TGTGCCAGCAGCTACCCTAGGACAGGGAACTCTGGAAACACCATATATTTT.

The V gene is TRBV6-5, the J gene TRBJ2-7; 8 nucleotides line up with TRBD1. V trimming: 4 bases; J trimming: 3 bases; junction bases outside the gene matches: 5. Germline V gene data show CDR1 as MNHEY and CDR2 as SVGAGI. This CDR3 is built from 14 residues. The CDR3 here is CASSLLGTGYEQYF. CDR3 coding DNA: TGTGCCAGCAGTTTATTGGGGACAGGCTACGAGCAGTACTTC.

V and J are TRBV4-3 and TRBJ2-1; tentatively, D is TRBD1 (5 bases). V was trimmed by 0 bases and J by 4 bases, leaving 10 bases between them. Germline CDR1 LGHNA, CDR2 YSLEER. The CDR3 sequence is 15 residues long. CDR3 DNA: TGCGCCAGCAGCCAAGAACAGGACAAATACAATGAGCAGTTCTTC. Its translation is CASSQEQDKYNEQFF.

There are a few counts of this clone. CDR3 DNA: TGCGCCAGCAGCCCACAGAGGCCAGGGGGCGAGAACACTGAAGCTTTCTTT. Protein: CASSPQRPGGENTEAFF. V gene TRBV4-3 combines with J gene TRBJ1-1; 8 bases match TRBD1. V gave up 4 bases and J gave up 1 base; unmatched junction bases: 11. CDR3 length: 17 amino acids. CDR1 LGHNA and CDR2 YSLEER come from the germline V gene.

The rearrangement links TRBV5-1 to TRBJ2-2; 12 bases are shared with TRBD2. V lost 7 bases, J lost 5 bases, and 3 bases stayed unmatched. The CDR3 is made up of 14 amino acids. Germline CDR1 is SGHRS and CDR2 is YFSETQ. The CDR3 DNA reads TGCGCCAGCGGAGGACTAGCGGGAACCGGGGAGCTGTTTTTT. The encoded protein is CASGGLAGTGELFF.

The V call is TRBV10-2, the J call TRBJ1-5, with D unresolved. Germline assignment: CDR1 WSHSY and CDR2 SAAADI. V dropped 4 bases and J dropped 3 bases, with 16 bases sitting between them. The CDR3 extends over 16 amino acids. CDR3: CASSGTLRLTNQPQHF. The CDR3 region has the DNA TGCGCCAGCAGTGGAACCTTAAGACTGACCAATCAGCCCCAGCATTTT.

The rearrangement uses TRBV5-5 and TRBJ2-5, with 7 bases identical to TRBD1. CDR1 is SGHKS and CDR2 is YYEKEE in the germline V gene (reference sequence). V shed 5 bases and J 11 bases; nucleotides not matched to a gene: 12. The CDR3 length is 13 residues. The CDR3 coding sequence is TGTGCCAGCAGGATGAGTAGGTGGGACAGACAGTACTTC. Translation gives CASRMSRWDRQYF.

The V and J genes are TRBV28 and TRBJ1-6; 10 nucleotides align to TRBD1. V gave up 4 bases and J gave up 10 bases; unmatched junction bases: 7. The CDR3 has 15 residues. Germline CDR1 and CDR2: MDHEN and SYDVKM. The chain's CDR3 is CASSYAGTGESPLHF. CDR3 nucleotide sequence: TGTGCCAGCAGTTACGCCGGGACAGGGGAATCACCCCTCCACTTT.

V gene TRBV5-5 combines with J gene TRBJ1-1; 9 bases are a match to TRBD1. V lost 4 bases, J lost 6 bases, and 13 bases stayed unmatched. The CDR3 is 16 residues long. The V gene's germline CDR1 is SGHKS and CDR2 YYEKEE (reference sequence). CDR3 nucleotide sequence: TGTGCCAGCAGCCGCAGTTCGACAGGGGGTTGGTCTGAAGCTTTCTTT. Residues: CASSRSSTGGWSEAFF. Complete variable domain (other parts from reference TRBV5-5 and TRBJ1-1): DAGVTQSPTHLIKTRGQQVTLRCSPISGHKSVSWYQQVLGQGPQFIFQYYEKEERGRGNFPDRFSARQFPNYSSELNVNALLLGDSALYLCASSRSSTGGWSEAFFGQGTRLTVV.

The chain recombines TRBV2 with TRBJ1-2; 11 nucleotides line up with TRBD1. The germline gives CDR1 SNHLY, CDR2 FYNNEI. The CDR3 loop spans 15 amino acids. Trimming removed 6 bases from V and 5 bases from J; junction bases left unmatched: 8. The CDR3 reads CASRDRGLGRYGYTF. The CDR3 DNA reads TGTGCCAGCAGGGACAGGGGGCTAGGAAGATATGGCTACACCTTC.

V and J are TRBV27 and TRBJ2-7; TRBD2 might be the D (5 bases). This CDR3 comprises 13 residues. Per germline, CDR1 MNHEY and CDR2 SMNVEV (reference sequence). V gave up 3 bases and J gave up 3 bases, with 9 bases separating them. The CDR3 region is CASSLRAYYEQYF. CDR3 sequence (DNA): TGTGCCAGCAGTTTGCGGGCTTACTACGAGCAGTACTTC.

CDR3 coding DNA: TGTGCCACCCTTCCGCAGGGGAGTGAGCAGTACTTC. It translates to CATLPQGSEQYF. V and J are TRBV28 and TRBJ2-7; TRBD1 is a possible D gene (6 bases). The CDR3 has 12 amino acids. V was trimmed by 10 bases and J by 7 bases, leaving 17 bases between them. Germline lookup yields CDR1 MDHEN and CDR2 SYDVKM. Full variable domain (remainder filled in from reference TRBV28 and TRBJ2-7): DVKVTQSSRYLVKRTGEKVFLECVQDMDHENMFWYRQDPGLGLRLIYFSYDVKMKEKGDIPEGYSVSREKKERFSLILESASTNQTSMYLCATLPQGSEQYFGPGTRLTVT.

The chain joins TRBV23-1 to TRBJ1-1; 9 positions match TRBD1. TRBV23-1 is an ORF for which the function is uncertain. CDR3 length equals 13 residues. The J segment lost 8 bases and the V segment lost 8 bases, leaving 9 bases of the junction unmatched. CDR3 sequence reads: CASWHGTGNEAFF. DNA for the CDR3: TGCGCCAGCTGGCACGGGACAGGGAACGAAGCTTTCTTT.